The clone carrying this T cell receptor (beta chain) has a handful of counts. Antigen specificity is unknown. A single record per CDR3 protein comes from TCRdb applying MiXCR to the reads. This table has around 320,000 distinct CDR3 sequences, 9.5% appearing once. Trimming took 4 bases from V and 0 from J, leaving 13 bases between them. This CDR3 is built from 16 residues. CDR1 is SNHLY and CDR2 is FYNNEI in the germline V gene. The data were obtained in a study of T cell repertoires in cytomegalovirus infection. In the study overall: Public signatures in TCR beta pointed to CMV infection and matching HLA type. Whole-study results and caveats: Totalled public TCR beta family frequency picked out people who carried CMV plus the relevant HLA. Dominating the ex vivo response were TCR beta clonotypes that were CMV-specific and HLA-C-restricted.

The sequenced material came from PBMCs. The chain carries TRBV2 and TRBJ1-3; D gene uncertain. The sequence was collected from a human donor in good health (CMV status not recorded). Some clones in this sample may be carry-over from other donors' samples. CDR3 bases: TGTGCCAGCAGTGGAATAGACGCGGACTCTGGAAACACCATATATTTT. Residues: CASSGIDADSGNTIYF. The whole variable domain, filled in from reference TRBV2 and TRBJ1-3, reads EPEVTQTPSHQVTQMGQEVILRCVPISNHLYFYWYRQILGQKVEFLVSFYNNEISEKSEIFDDQFSVERPDGSNFTLKIRSTKLEDSAMYFCASSGIDADSGNTIYFGEGSWLTVV.